This T cell receptor beta chain was sequenced in a study of blood T cell repertoires in COVID-19. Profiling relied on immunoSEQ multiplex PCR, and the TCRdb table lists in-frame clones only, not all of them. The sample includes approximately 120,000 clones, about 82% of them seen just once. The length of the CDR3 is 16 residues. CDR1 is SGHRS and CDR2 is YFSETQ in the germline V gene. The germline V and J ends were trimmed by 0 bases and 0 bases, with 10 bases remaining between them. The sequenced sample was peripheral blood. The rearrangement uses TRBV5-1 and TRBJ1-3; no firm D call. This receptor was obtained from a human donor in a cohort sampled during active COVID-19. CDR3 sequence reads: CASSLGGTVSGNTIYF. The CDR3 DNA reads TGCGCCAGCAGCTTGGGAGGAACTGTCTCTGGAAACACCATATATTTT. Complete variable domain (other parts from reference TRBV5-1 and TRBJ1-3): KAGVTQTPRYLIKTRGQQVTLSCSPISGHRSVSWYQQTPGQGLQFLFEYFSETQRNKGNFPGRFSGRQFSNSRSEMNVSTLELGDSALYLCASSLGGTVSGNTIYFGEGSWLTVV.